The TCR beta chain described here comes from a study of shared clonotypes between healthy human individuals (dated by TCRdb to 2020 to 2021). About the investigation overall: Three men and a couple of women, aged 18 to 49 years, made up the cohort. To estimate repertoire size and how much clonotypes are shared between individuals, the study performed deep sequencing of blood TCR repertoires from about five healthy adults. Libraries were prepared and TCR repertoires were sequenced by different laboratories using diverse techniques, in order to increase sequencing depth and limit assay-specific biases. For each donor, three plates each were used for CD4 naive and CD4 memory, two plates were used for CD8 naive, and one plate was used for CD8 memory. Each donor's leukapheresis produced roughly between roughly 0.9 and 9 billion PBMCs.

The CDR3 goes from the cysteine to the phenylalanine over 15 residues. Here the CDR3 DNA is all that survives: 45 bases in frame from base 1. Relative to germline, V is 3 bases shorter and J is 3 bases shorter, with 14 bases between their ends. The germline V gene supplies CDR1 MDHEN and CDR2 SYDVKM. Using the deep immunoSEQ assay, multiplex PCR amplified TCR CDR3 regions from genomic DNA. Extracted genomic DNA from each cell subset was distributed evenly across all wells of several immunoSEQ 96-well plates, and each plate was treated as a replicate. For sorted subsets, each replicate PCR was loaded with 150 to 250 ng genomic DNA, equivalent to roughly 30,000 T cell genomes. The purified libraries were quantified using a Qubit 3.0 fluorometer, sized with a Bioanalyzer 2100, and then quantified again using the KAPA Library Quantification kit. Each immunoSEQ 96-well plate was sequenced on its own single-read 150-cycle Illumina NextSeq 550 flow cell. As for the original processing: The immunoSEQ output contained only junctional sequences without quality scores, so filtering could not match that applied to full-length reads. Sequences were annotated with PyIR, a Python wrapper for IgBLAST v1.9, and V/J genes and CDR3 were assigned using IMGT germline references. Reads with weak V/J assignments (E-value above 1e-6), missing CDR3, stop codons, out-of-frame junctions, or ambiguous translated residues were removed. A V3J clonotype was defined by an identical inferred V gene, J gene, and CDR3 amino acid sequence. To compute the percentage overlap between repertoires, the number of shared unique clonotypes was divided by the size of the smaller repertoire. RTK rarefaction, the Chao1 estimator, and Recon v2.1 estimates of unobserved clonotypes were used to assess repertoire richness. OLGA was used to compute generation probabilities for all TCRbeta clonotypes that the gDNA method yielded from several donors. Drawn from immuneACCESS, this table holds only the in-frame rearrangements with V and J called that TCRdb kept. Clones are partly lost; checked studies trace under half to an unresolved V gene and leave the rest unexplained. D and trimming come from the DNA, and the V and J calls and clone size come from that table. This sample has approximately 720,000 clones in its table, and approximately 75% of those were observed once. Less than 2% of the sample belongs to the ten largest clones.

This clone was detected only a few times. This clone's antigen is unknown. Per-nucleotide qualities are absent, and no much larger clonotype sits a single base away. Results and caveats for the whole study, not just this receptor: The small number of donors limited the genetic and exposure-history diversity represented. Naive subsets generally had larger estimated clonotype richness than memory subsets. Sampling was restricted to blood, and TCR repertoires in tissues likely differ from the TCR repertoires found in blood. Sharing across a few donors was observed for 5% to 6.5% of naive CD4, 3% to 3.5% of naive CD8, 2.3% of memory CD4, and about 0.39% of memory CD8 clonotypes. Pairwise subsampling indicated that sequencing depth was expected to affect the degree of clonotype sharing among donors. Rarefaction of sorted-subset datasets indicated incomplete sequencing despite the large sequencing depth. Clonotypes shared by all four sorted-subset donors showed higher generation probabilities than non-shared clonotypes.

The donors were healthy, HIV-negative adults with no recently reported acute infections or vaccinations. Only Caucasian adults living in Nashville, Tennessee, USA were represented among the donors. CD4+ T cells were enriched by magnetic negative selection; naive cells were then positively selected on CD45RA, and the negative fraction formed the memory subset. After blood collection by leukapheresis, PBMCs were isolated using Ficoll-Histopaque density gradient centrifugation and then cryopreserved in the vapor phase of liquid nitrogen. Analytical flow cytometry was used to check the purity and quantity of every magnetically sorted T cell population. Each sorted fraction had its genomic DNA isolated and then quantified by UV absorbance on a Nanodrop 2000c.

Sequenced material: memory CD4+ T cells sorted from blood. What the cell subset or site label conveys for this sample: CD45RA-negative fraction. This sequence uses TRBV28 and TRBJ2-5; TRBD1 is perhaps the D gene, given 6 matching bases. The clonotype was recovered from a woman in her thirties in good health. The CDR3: CASSFQGRGEETQYF. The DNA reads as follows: TGTGCCAGCAGTTTTCAGGGGCGCGGAGAAGAGACCCAGTACTTC. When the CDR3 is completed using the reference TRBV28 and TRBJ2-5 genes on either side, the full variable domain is DVKVTQSSRYLVKRTGEKVFLECVQDMDHENMFWYRQDPGLGLRLIYFSYDVKMKEKGDIPEGYSVSREKKERFSLILESASTNQTSMYLCASSFQGRGEETQYFGPGTRLLVL.